Listed below are T cell receptor beta chains from one sample, sequenced in a study of siplizumab effects on memory and regulatory T cells. The protocol was immunoSEQ multiplex PCR, while the TCRdb copy is restricted to in-frame clones and leaves out a portion. The sample includes 90,000 to 120,000 clones, around 90% of them seen just once. Specimen: CD4+ T cells sorted from blood. These receptors were obtained from a human donor in good health. Some clones in this sample may be carry-over from other donors' samples. Each CDR3 is given with its conserved first and last residue. The D gene is left open where the match is weak. Some rows have no size entry. The others give once, few or many, or a class for an expanded clone.

CDR3 DNA: TGCAGCGTAGCACAACAGGGCCCGAACACTGAAGCTTTCTTT
CDR3 protein: CSVAQQGPNTEAFF
V gene: TRBV29-1
D gene: NA
J gene: TRBJ1-1
clone size: NA

CDR3 DNA: TGTGCCAGCAGCGTGGATGGACAGGGAGGAACTGAAGCTTTCTTT
CDR3 protein: CASSVDGQGGTEAFF
V gene: TRBV9
D gene: TRBD1
J gene: TRBJ1-1
clone size: NA

CDR3 DNA: TGTGCCAGTAGTGGGGCCGTGAATGAAAAACTGTTTTTT
CDR3 protein: CASSGAVNEKLFF
V gene: TRBV19
D gene: NA
J gene: TRBJ1-4
clone size: NA

CDR3 DNA: TGTGCCAGCAGTGATATGCAGTTAAGCACAGATACGCAGTATTTT
CDR3 protein: CASSDMQLSTDTQYF
V gene: TRBV6-1
D gene: NA
J gene: TRBJ2-3
clone size: NA

CDR3 DNA: TGTGCCAGCAGTACTAATTCGATTGGACCAGAGACCCAGTACTTC
CDR3 protein: CASSTNSIGPETQYF
V gene: TRBV27
D gene: NA
J gene: TRBJ2-5
clone size: NA

CDR3 DNA: TGTGCCAGCAGCCCCTCGGGGGGGGGAAGCACAGATACGCAGTATTTT
CDR3 protein: CASSPSGGGSTDTQYF
V gene: TRBV7-2
D gene: TRBD2
J gene: TRBJ2-3
clone size: NA

CDR3 DNA: TGTGCCAGCAACCGGGGGGGCTCCTACGAGCAGTACTTC
CDR3 protein: CASNRGGSYEQYF
V gene: TRBV5-6
D gene: TRBD2
J gene: TRBJ2-7
clone size: NA

CDR3 DNA: TGTGCCAGTAGCGGGAGTTCAGGGAGGGGATCGCAGTATTTT
CDR3 protein: CASSGSSGRGSQYF
V gene: TRBV19
D gene: TRBD2
J gene: TRBJ2-3
clone size: NA

CDR3 DNA: TGTGCCAGTAGTTTACAAATCACCGGGGAGCTGTTTTTT
CDR3 protein: CASSLQITGELFF
V gene: TRBV19
D gene: NA
J gene: TRBJ2-2
clone size: NA

CDR3 DNA: TGTGCCAGCAGCGGGACAGGGGGCACTGAAGCTTTCTTT
CDR3 protein: CASSGTGGTEAFF
V gene: TRBV6-5
D gene: TRBD1
J gene: TRBJ1-1
clone size: NA

CDR3 DNA: TGTGCCAGCAGCCATGTTACGGAAAAACAAGAGACCCAGTACTTC
CDR3 protein: CASSHVTEKQETQYF
V gene: TRBV5-4
D gene: NA
J gene: TRBJ2-5
clone size: NA

CDR3 DNA: TGTGCCAGCTCACCTCCCGGAGGTAGCGGGTACAATGAGCAGTTCTTC
CDR3 protein: CASSPPGGSGYNEQFF
V gene: TRBV18
D gene: TRBD2
J gene: TRBJ2-1
clone size: NA

CDR3 DNA: TGCGCCAGCAGCATGACTAGACCCGAGGAGCAGTACTTC
CDR3 protein: CASSMTRPEEQYF
V gene: TRBV5-1
D gene: NA
J gene: TRBJ2-7
clone size: NA

CDR3 DNA: TGTGCCAGCAGTTATAGCGGGCGGGGGGACTACGAGCAGTACTTC
CDR3 protein: CASSYSGRGDYEQYF
V gene: TRBV6-5
D gene: TRBD2
J gene: TRBJ2-7
clone size: NA

CDR3 DNA: TGTGCCAGCAGTGAGAGGGTAACTCAGCCCCAGCATTTT
CDR3 protein: CASSERVTQPQHF
V gene: TRBV6-1
D gene: NA
J gene: TRBJ1-5
clone size: NA

CDR3 DNA: TGCAGTGCTTTGAACACAGATACGCAGTATTTT
CDR3 protein: CSALNTDTQYF
V gene: TRBV20-1
D gene: NA
J gene: TRBJ2-3
clone size: NA

CDR3 DNA: TGTGCCAGCTCACCCTCAGACAAGACAGGGTCCTACGAGCAGTACTTC
CDR3 protein: CASSPSDKTGSYEQYF
V gene: TRBV18
D gene: TRBD1
J gene: TRBJ2-7
clone size: NA

CDR3 DNA: TGTGCCAGCAGTCCCGCAGAGAGCTCCTACAATGAGCAGTTCTTC
CDR3 protein: CASSPAESSYNEQFF
V gene: TRBV27
D gene: NA
J gene: TRBJ2-1
clone size: NA

CDR3 DNA: TGTGCTAGCAGCTCCGGGCGGGTGGGGGAAAAACTGTTTTTT
CDR3 protein: CASSSGRVGEKLFF
V gene: TRBV7-7
D gene: NA
J gene: TRBJ1-4
clone size: NA

CDR3 DNA: TGCGCCAGCAGCAAAGGACGGGATGAACTCGAATGGACCGGGGAGCTGTTTTTT
CDR3 protein: CASSKGRDELEWTGELFF
V gene: TRBV5-1
D gene: NA
J gene: TRBJ2-2
clone size: NA

CDR3 DNA: TGTGCCAGCAGCTTATCGGGGGAGTGGTGGAATGAGCAGTTCTTC
CDR3 protein: CASSLSGEWWNEQFF
V gene: TRBV7-3
D gene: NA
J gene: TRBJ2-1
clone size: NA

CDR3 DNA: TGTGCCAGCAGCTTAGCCAGCGCTAGCTCCTACGAGCAGTACTTC
CDR3 protein: CASSLASASSYEQYF
V gene: TRBV7-2
D gene: NA
J gene: TRBJ2-7
clone size: NA

CDR3 DNA: TGCGCCAGCAGTGGGAATAGCGGGATACAGTCCTACGAGCAGTACTTC
CDR3 protein: CASSGNSGIQSYEQYF
V gene: TRBV10-1
D gene: TRBD2
J gene: TRBJ2-7
clone size: NA

CDR3 DNA: TGTGCCAGCAGTTACTCGATTATCTCCTACGAGCAGTACTTC
CDR3 protein: CASSYSIISYEQYF
V gene: TRBV6-6
D gene: NA
J gene: TRBJ2-7
clone size: NA

CDR3 DNA: TGCGCCAGCAGCGGGACAGGGTCTAGGGTTGAAGCTTTCTTT
CDR3 protein: CASSGTGSRVEAFF
V gene: TRBV5-1
D gene: TRBD1
J gene: TRBJ1-1
clone size: NA

CDR3 DNA: TGTGCCAGCAGGAGGACCGGGACAGGGGGGGAAGCTTTCTTT
CDR3 protein: CASRRTGTGGEAFF
V gene: TRBV6-5
D gene: TRBD1
J gene: TRBJ1-1
clone size: NA

CDR3 DNA: TGCGCCAGCAGCTTGACAGGGGACACCGGGGAGCTGTTTTTT
CDR3 protein: CASSLTGDTGELFF
V gene: TRBV5-1
D gene: TRBD1
J gene: TRBJ2-2
clone size: NA

CDR3 DNA: TGCGCCAGCAGCTCACGACAGGGCGAAGCTTTCTTT
CDR3 protein: CASSSRQGEAFF
V gene: TRBV5-1
D gene: TRBD1
J gene: TRBJ1-1
clone size: NA

CDR3 DNA: TGTGCCACCAGCAGAAAGGGGTCCGCAGGGCCTAATTGGGGCAATGAGCAGTTCTTC
CDR3 protein: CATSRKGSAGPNWGNEQFF
V gene: TRBV15
D gene: NA
J gene: TRBJ2-1
clone size: NA

CDR3 DNA: TGCGCCAGCAGCTTGGACCAAAAACTTCGGTTCTTC
CDR3 protein: CASSLDQKLRFF
V gene: TRBV5-1
D gene: NA
J gene: TRBJ2-1
clone size: NA

CDR3 DNA: TGCGCCAGCAGCTTGTTTGCGGGAGACGGGTACGAGCAGTACTTC
CDR3 protein: CASSLFAGDGYEQYF
V gene: TRBV5-1
D gene: TRBD2
J gene: TRBJ2-7
clone size: NA

CDR3 DNA: TGCGCCAGCAGCTTGGGGCTAGATACGCAGTATTTT
CDR3 protein: CASSLGLDTQYF
V gene: TRBV5-1
D gene: NA
J gene: TRBJ2-3
clone size: once

CDR3 DNA: TGTGCCTGGAGTGCGGACAGGGAAAATGAGCAGTTCTTC
CDR3 protein: CAWSADRENEQFF
V gene: TRBV30
D gene: TRBD1
J gene: TRBJ2-1
clone size: few

CDR3 DNA: TGTGCCAGCAGCTTCACAGGGGGCAATGAGCAGTTCTTC
CDR3 protein: CASSFTGGNEQFF
V gene: TRBV5-4
D gene: TRBD1
J gene: TRBJ2-1
clone size: NA

CDR3 DNA: TGTGCCAGCAGCCGAGGGTGGGGACAGGGGGCTAGCGAAGGAGAGACCCAGTACTTC
CDR3 protein: CASSRGWGQGASEGETQYF
V gene: TRBV7-3
D gene: TRBD1
J gene: TRBJ2-5
clone size: NA

CDR3 DNA: TGTGCCAGCAGTTTACGGCACGGGACAGGGAGTTCCTACGAGCAGTACTTC
CDR3 protein: CASSLRHGTGSSYEQYF
V gene: TRBV27
D gene: TRBD1
J gene: TRBJ2-7
clone size: NA

CDR3 DNA: TGTGCCAGCAGCCAAGGTTCGGAGACCCAGTACTTC
CDR3 protein: CASSQGSETQYF
V gene: TRBV14
D gene: NA
J gene: TRBJ2-5
clone size: NA

CDR3 DNA: TGTGCCAGCAGACGGGGGACAGGGGGCACAGATACGCAGTATTTT
CDR3 protein: CASRRGTGGTDTQYF
V gene: TRBV28
D gene: TRBD1
J gene: TRBJ2-3
clone size: NA

CDR3 DNA: TGTGCCAGCGGTAACACCGGGACTAGGACTTACGAGCAGTACTTC
CDR3 protein: CASGNTGTRTYEQYF
V gene: TRBV7-2
D gene: TRBD2
J gene: TRBJ2-7
clone size: NA

CDR3 DNA: TGTGCCAGTAGTGGAGGGCCGCGACAGCCCCAGCATTTT
CDR3 protein: CASSGGPRQPQHF
V gene: TRBV19
D gene: NA
J gene: TRBJ1-5
clone size: NA

CDR3 DNA: TGCGCCAGCAGCTTGGTAGGCCAGAGAGGGGCGAGGGGCTACACCTTC
CDR3 protein: CASSLVGQRGARGYTF
V gene: TRBV5-1
D gene: NA
J gene: TRBJ1-2
clone size: NA

CDR3 DNA: TGTGCCAGCAGGCGTAGCGGGAGGCCAGGAGAGACCCAGTACTTC
CDR3 protein: CASRRSGRPGETQYF
V gene: TRBV7-2
D gene: TRBD2
J gene: TRBJ2-5
clone size: NA

CDR3 DNA: TGTGCCAGCTCACCACCTATGCTAGGACAGGGTTCCTACGAGCAGTACTTC
CDR3 protein: CASSPPMLGQGSYEQYF
V gene: TRBV18
D gene: TRBD1
J gene: TRBJ2-7
clone size: NA

CDR3 DNA: TGTGCCAGCAGCCTGCAGGGGGTCCCTGAAGCTTTCTTT
CDR3 protein: CASSLQGVPEAFF
V gene: TRBV7-9
D gene: TRBD1
J gene: TRBJ1-1
clone size: NA

CDR3 DNA: TGTGCCAGCAGTTACCATGCAGACAGGGGCACTGAAGCTTTCTTT
CDR3 protein: CASSYHADRGTEAFF
V gene: TRBV6-6
D gene: TRBD1
J gene: TRBJ1-1
clone size: NA

CDR3 DNA: TGTGCCAGCAGTTACTCGGACAGCTCTGGGGCCAACGTCCTGACTTTC
CDR3 protein: CASSYSDSSGANVLTF
V gene: TRBV6-5
D gene: NA
J gene: TRBJ2-6
clone size: NA

CDR3 DNA: TGTGCCGCGAGCAAAGCGGACTCTCCTTACGAGCAGTACTTC
CDR3 protein: CAASKADSPYEQYF
V gene: TRBV5-4
D gene: NA
J gene: TRBJ2-7
clone size: NA

CDR3 DNA: TGTGCCAGCAGCTTGCCGTTCGGGATAACGAACACCGGGGAGCTGTTTTTT
CDR3 protein: CASSLPFGITNTGELFF
V gene: TRBV11-2
D gene: NA
J gene: TRBJ2-2
clone size: NA

CDR3 DNA: TGTGCCAGCAGTGGTCTAGCGGGAGCAGTAGATACGCAGTATTTT
CDR3 protein: CASSGLAGAVDTQYF
V gene: TRBV28
D gene: TRBD2
J gene: TRBJ2-3
clone size: NA

CDR3 DNA: TGTGCCTTTCAGCTCGGGGGGCGAGAGACCCAGTACTTC
CDR3 protein: CAFQLGGRETQYF
V gene: TRBV30
D gene: NA
J gene: TRBJ2-5
clone size: NA

CDR3 DNA: TGTGCCAGCAGCCCGGGGGGGGAGGGCACAGATACGCAGTATTTT
CDR3 protein: CASSPGGEGTDTQYF
V gene: TRBV11-3
D gene: TRBD2
J gene: TRBJ2-3
clone size: NA

CDR3 DNA: TGTGCTAGCAGCCGCGGGACTCCGAATGAGCAGTTCTTC
CDR3 protein: CASSRGTPNEQFF
V gene: TRBV7-7
D gene: NA
J gene: TRBJ2-1
clone size: NA

CDR3 DNA: TGTGCCAGTAGTAACAGGGACGGATCCTACGAGCAGTACTTC
CDR3 protein: CASSNRDGSYEQYF
V gene: TRBV19
D gene: NA
J gene: TRBJ2-7
clone size: NA

CDR3 DNA: TGTGCCAGCAGCTTGGGACTAGCGGAATTCTTCACAGATACGCAGTATTTT
CDR3 protein: CASSLGLAEFFTDTQYF
V gene: TRBV5-4
D gene: TRBD2
J gene: TRBJ2-3
clone size: NA

CDR3 DNA: TGTGCCAGCAGTGAAGGGGGGACGGGAAATGAAAAACTGTTTTTT
CDR3 protein: CASSEGGTGNEKLFF
V gene: TRBV2
D gene: NA
J gene: TRBJ1-4
clone size: NA

CDR3 DNA: TGTGCCAGCTCACCCGGACAGGGAGGGTACTACGAGCAGTACTTC
CDR3 protein: CASSPGQGGYYEQYF
V gene: TRBV18
D gene: NA
J gene: TRBJ2-7
clone size: NA

CDR3 DNA: TGCGCCAGCAGCTTGTCAGGAGAAGGAAACACCATATATTTT
CDR3 protein: CASSLSGEGNTIYF
V gene: TRBV5-1
D gene: NA
J gene: TRBJ1-3
clone size: NA